These T cell receptor beta chains were read from a single sample in a study of hypomethylating agent response in myelodysplastic syndrome. Using immunoSEQ multiplex PCR, the repertoire was profiled, and TCRdb retains in-frame clones only, with some absent. This sample yields about 4,000 clones, of which 70% to 90% are seen a single time; around an eighth belongs to the top ten. The sample consisted of bone marrow, taken before or after starting hypomethylating agent treatment for myelodysplastic syndrome (not recorded which). The receptor set was obtained from a human donor with myelodysplastic syndrome. Each CDR3 is given with its conserved first and last residue. Each record gives: V gene, clone size, D gene, J gene, CDR3 protein, CDR3 DNA. The D gene is left open where the match is weak. Expanded clones are given a class, and other clones once, few, many or no size at all.

TRBV7-9	-	-	TRBJ2-3	CASSPGAKDTQYF	TGTGCCAGCAGCCCCGGGGCGAAAGATACGCAGTATTTT
TRBV10-3	-	TRBD1	TRBJ2-7	CAISQGQLSYEQYF	TGTGCCATCAGTCAGGGACAGCTGTCCTACGAGCAGTACTTC
TRBV7-7	-	TRBD2	TRBJ2-1	CASSLAPTSGRGTYNEQFF	TGTGCTAGCAGCTTAGCACCGACTAGCGGGAGGGGAACCTACAATGAGCAGTTCTTC
TRBV28	-	-	TRBJ2-1	CASRTAGGPHNEQFF	TGTGCCTCGCGGACCGCAGGAGGGCCCCACAATGAGCAGTTCTTC
TRBV10-1	-	TRBD2	TRBJ2-1	CASSYGAGGGYEQFF	TGCGCCAGCAGCTACGGAGCGGGAGGGGGGTATGAGCAGTTCTTC
TRBV11-2	once	TRBD1	TRBJ2-7	CASSLAQGFSYEQYF	TGTGCCAGCAGCTTAGCACAGGGGTTCTCCTACGAGCAGTACTTC
TRBV7-9	few	-	TRBJ2-7	CASSLATYEQYF	TGTGCCAGCAGCTTAGCTACCTACGAGCAGTACTTC
TRBV20-1	-	-	TRBJ2-3	CTSGGTDTQYF	TGCACCTCCGGGGGAACAGATACGCAGTATTTT
TRBV18	-	-	TRBJ1-1	CASSTKGTEAFF	TGTGCCAGCTCTACCAAAGGGACTGAAGCTTTCTTT
TRBV7-9	-	-	TRBJ1-1	CASSLVSQGPSNTEAFF	TGTGCCAGCAGCTTAGTATCCCAGGGACCTTCGAACACTGAAGCTTTCTTT